The sequence of this TCR beta chain was determined in a study of monozygotic twins with inflammatory bowel disease. TCRdb reprocessed the 5' RACE reads and keeps a single row for each CDR3 protein, giving no DNA. Its table lists 400,000 or so distinct CDR3 sequences. CDR3 length: 16 residues. CDR1 is MGHRA and CDR2 is YSYEKL in the germline V gene. This TCR came from a human donor with ulcerative colitis or Crohn's disease, or a healthy co-twin of an affected twin (not recorded which). The chain couples TRBV4-1 to TRBJ2-7; TCRdb's assignment of TRBD1 cannot be checked, as there is no DNA. Sample: blood. CDR3 residues: CASSQIRGDPSYEQYF.